Reported below is one T cell receptor (beta chain). This specimen belongs to a study of PD-1 blockade in classical Hodgkin lymphoma. As to time point: cycle 4 day 1 (C4D1), after less than seven weeks of nivolumab. Each patient experienced a relapse that followed autologous stem cell transplantation, and brentuximab vedotin exposure varied. Repertoires were generated with immunoSEQ multiplex PCR, while TCRdb's copy carries only in-frame clones and drops some. The top ten hold 6% to 7% of the sample, which has over 50,000 clones, around nine tenths seen once. The TCR originated in a human donor with classical Hodgkin lymphoma. The sample consisted of peripheral blood mononuclear cells (PBMCs), taken before the fourth cycle of nivolumab.

CDR3 bases: TGTGCCAGCAGCTTAGCGCAAGGGCGCACAGATACGCAGTATTTT. Translation gives CASSLAQGRTDTQYF. V is TRBV7-6 and J is TRBJ2-3; no clear D. Trimming stripped 0 bases from V and 1 base from J, with 8 bases between. This CDR3 contains 15 residues. Germline V gene data show CDR1 as SGHVS and CDR2 as FNYEAQ. Looking up the rest from reference TRBV7-6 and TRBJ2-3 gives the full variable domain: GAGVSQSPRYKVTKRGQDVALRCDPISGHVSLYWYRQALGQGPEFLTYFNYEAQQDKSGLPNDRFSAERPEGSISTLTIQRTEQRDSAMYRCASSLAQGRTDTQYFGPGTRLTVL.